This T cell receptor (beta chain) was identified in a study of blood T cell repertoires in COVID-19. The overall study: In each case, the material was cDNA or gDNA derived from T cells, B-cell-depleted T cells, or PBMCs.

Trimming pared 0 bases from V and 4 bases from J, leaving 14 bases between. This CDR3 is 15 amino acids long. CDR1 is SGDLS, CDR2 YYNGEE, per germline. How the authors handled the data: Amplifying reference gene primers gave estimates of nucleated cell counts. TCRdb keeps only in-frame clones here, not all; method: immunoSEQ multiplex PCR. For V, J and clone size, that table is used; D and trimming come from the DNA. The sample consists of about 190,000 clones, 60% to 80% of them appearing once. This clonotype was sampled from a woman in her 70s with acute or convalescent COVID-19. Sequenced input: peripheral blood. The J gene is TRBJ2-7, the V gene TRBV9; no clear D gene. CDR3 DNA sequence: TGTGCCAGCAGCGTAGGGCTTGGCATCGGGTACGAGCAGTACTTC. Its translation: CASSVGLGIGYEQYF.